A selection of T cell receptor beta chains follows, all from one sample in a study of blood T cell repertoires in COVID-19. TCRdb's table, derived via immunoSEQ multiplex PCR, lists solely in-frame clones and lacks some. The sample includes tens of thousands of clones, just under 80% of them seen just once. Input material: peripheral blood. These receptor sequences come from a human donor with active or convalescent COVID-19. The donor label of this sample is uncertain. The CDR3 runs from the conserved cysteine through the conserved F or W. The D gene is left open where the match is weak. Expanded clones are given a class, and other clones once, few, many or no size at all.

abundance	j_gene	v_gene	d_gene	CDR3nt	CDR3aa
NA	TRBJ1-3	TRBV7-3	TRBD1	TGTGCCAGCAGCTTAGCGGGGACAGCCTCTGGAAACACCATATATTTT	CASSLAGTASGNTIYF
NA	TRBJ1-4	TRBV5-1	NA	TGCGCCAGCAGCTTGCTCCAGGGAAGGGGGGAAAAACTGTTTTTT	CASSLLQGRGEKLFF
NA	TRBJ2-7	TRBV28	TRBD2	TGTGCCAGCCGGGAGGCCTACGAGCAGTACTTC	CASREAYEQYF
NA	TRBJ1-5	TRBV6-2/TRBV6-3	NA	TGTGCCAGCAGTTACTCATCGAGGAATCAGCCCCAGCATTTT	CASSYSSRNQPQHF
NA	TRBJ2-7	TRBV6-5	TRBD2	TGTGCCAGCAGGACTAGCGGGAGCTACGAGCAGTACTTC	CASRTSGSYEQYF
NA	TRBJ2-1	TRBV19	NA	TGTGCCAGTAGTATGGGAGTGAATGAGCAGTTCTTC	CASSMGVNEQFF
NA	TRBJ2-2	TRBV30	TRBD2	TGTGCCTGGAGTAAGGGGAGGCTAGCGGGAGTTAACACCGGGGAGCTGTTTTTT	CAWSKGRLAGVNTGELFF
NA	TRBJ2-3	TRBV6-5	NA	TGTGCCAGCAGACCGGGACTGGGCACAGATACGCAGTATTTT	CASRPGLGTDTQYF
few	TRBJ1-5	TRBV5-4	NA	TGTGCCAGCAGCTTCGACAAGAATCAGCCCCAGCATTTT	CASSFDKNQPQHF
NA	TRBJ1-5	TRBV2	NA	TGTGCCAGCAATACGAGGGCGGGTCAGCCCCAGCATTTT	CASNTRAGQPQHF
NA	TRBJ1-6	TRBV9	NA	TGTGCCAGCAGCGTGGGGACACTTAATTCACCCCTCCACTTT	CASSVGTLNSPLHF
few	TRBJ2-1	TRBV14	NA	TGTGCCAGCAGCGGAGGGGTTCTAGTCAAGTTCTTC	CASSGGVLVKFF
NA	TRBJ2-7	TRBV6-4	TRBD1	TGTGCCAGCCCTCGACAGGGATCCAACGAGCAGTACTTC	CASPRQGSNEQYF
NA	TRBJ1-2	TRBV18	NA	TGTGCCAGCTCACAATCGCAGGGCCCCAACTATGGCTACACCTTC	CASSQSQGPNYGYTF
NA	TRBJ2-1	TRBV18	TRBD2	TGTGCCAGCTCACCACTAGCGGGGACCTACAATGAGCAGTTCTTC	CASSPLAGTYNEQFF
NA	TRBJ1-3	TRBV19	NA	TGTGCCAGTAGCCCCTCGCGGACAGCCGGAAACACCATATATTTT	CASSPSRTAGNTIYF